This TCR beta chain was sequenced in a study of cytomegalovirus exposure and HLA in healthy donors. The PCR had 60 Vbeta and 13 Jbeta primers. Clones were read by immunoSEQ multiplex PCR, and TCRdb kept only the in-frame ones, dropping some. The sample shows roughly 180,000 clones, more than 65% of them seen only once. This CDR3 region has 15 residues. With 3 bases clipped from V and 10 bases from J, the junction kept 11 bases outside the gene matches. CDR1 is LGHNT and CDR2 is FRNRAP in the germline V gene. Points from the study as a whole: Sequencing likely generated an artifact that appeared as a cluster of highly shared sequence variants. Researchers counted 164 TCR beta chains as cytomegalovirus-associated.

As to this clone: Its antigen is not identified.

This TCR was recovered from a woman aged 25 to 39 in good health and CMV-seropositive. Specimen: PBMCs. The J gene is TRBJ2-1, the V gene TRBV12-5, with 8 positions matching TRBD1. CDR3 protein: CASGFGQGLSSEQFF. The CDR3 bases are TGTGCTAGTGGTTTCGGACAGGGCCTTTCCTCCGAGCAGTTCTTC.